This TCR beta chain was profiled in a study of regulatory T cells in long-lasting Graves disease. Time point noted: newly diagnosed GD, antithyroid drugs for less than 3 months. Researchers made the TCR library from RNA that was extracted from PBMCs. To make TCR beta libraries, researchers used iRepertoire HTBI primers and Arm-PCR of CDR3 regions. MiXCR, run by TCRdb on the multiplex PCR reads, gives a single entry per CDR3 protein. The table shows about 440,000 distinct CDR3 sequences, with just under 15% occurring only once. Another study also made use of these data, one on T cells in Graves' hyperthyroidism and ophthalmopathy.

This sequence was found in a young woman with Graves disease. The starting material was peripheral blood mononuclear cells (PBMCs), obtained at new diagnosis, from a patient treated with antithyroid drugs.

CDR3 in amino acids: CSARDAGDLNEQFF. The CDR3 DNA reads TGCAGTGCTAGAGATGCGGGAGACCTCAATGAGCAGTTCTTC. The chain employs TRBV20-1 and TRBJ2-1; the match to TRBD2 covers 7 bases. The CDR3 has 14 residues. With V trimmed by 0 bases and J by 6 bases, 5 bases remained unmatched. Germline assignment: CDR1 DFQATT and CDR2 SNEGSKA (reference sequence).